Listed below are T cell receptor beta chains from one sample, sequenced in a study of beta chain features in type 1 diabetes. Only in-frame clones appear in the TCRdb table, and some are missing; sequencing was by immunoSEQ multiplex PCR. The table lists a few hundred thousand clones, around 9.6% of them singletons. Sequenced sample: central memory CD4+ T cells from blood. The receptors stem from a man aged 25 to 40 with type 1 diabetes. Each CDR3 is given with its conserved first and last residue. The D gene is left open where the match is weak. The listing skips clone size in some rows; elsewhere it reads once, few, many or a size class.

j_call: TRBJ1-1; v_call: TRBV6-6; d_call: NA; cdr3_length: 16; clone_size: few; cdr3_aa: CASSYSTMGGGNEAFF; cdr3_nt: TGTGCCAGCAGTTACTCCACCATGGGGGGAGGGAATGAAGCTTTCTTT
j_call: TRBJ2-3; v_call: TRBV5-4; d_call: TRBD2; cdr3_length: 16; clone_size: few; cdr3_aa: CASSLIGGRGADTQYF; cdr3_nt: TGTGCCAGCAGCTTGATTGGCGGGAGAGGGGCAGATACGCAGTATTTT
j_call: TRBJ2-5; v_call: TRBV29-1; d_call: NA; cdr3_length: 12; clone_size: few; cdr3_aa: CSVRRAVETQYF; cdr3_nt: TGCAGCGTTCGCCGGGCCGTCGAGACCCAGTACTTC
j_call: TRBJ2-3; v_call: TRBV7-9; d_call: NA; cdr3_length: 14; clone_size: many; cdr3_aa: CASSFVLSTDTQYF; cdr3_nt: TGTGCCAGCAGCTTCGTACTTAGCACAGATACGCAGTATTTT
j_call: TRBJ1-2; v_call: TRBV28; d_call: NA; cdr3_length: 14; clone_size: few; cdr3_aa: CASSLVPGRYGYTF; cdr3_nt: TGTGCCAGCAGTTTAGTGCCAGGGCGGTATGGCTACACCTTC
j_call: TRBJ1-6; v_call: TRBV7-9; d_call: TRBD1; cdr3_length: 16; clone_size: NA; cdr3_aa: CASSSYPGQGYSPLHF; cdr3_nt: TGTGCCAGCAGCTCGTACCCGGGACAGGGGTATTCACCCCTCCACTTT
j_call: TRBJ1-2; v_call: TRBV12-5; d_call: NA; cdr3_length: 12; clone_size: NA; cdr3_aa: CASGLEAYGYTF; cdr3_nt: TGTGCTAGTGGTTTGGAGGCATATGGCTACACCTTC
j_call: TRBJ2-7; v_call: TRBV4-3; d_call: TRBD1; cdr3_length: 15; clone_size: many; cdr3_aa: CASSQGTGDSYEQYF; cdr3_nt: TGCGCCAGCAGCCAGGGTACAGGGGACTCCTACGAGCAGTACTTC
j_call: TRBJ2-2; v_call: TRBV5-1; d_call: NA; cdr3_length: 15; clone_size: few; cdr3_aa: CASSAGHGNTGELFF; cdr3_nt: TGCGCCAGCAGCGCGGGACACGGGAACACCGGGGAGCTGTTTTTT
j_call: TRBJ1-1; v_call: TRBV28; d_call: NA; cdr3_length: 15; clone_size: few; cdr3_aa: CASSPPGGRYTEAFF; cdr3_nt: TGTGCCAGCAGTCCCCCGGGGGGGCGGTACACTGAAGCTTTCTTT
j_call: TRBJ1-3; v_call: TRBV5-1; d_call: NA; cdr3_length: 14; clone_size: NA; cdr3_aa: CASSLTMAGNTIYF; cdr3_nt: TGCGCCAGCAGCTTAACAATGGCTGGAAACACCATATATTTT
j_call: TRBJ2-3; v_call: TRBV11-3; d_call: NA; cdr3_length: 12; clone_size: NA; cdr3_aa: CASSPTSDTQYF; cdr3_nt: TGTGCCAGCAGCCCAACGTCAGATACGCAGTATTTT
j_call: TRBJ2-3; v_call: TRBV6-1; d_call: TRBD1; cdr3_length: 16; clone_size: few; cdr3_aa: CASSALDRALTDTQYF; cdr3_nt: TGTGCCAGCAGTGCCCTAGACAGGGCCCTCACAGATACGCAGTATTTT
j_call: TRBJ1-5; v_call: TRBV4-1; d_call: NA; cdr3_length: 16; clone_size: NA; cdr3_aa: CASSQVQPGGNQPQHF; cdr3_nt: TGCGCCAGCAGCCAAGTCCAACCGGGGGGAAATCAGCCCCAGCATTTT
j_call: TRBJ2-4; v_call: TRBV29-1; d_call: TRBD1; cdr3_length: 14; clone_size: many; cdr3_aa: CSVVGTGRGNIQYF; cdr3_nt: TGCAGCGTTGTCGGGACAGGGAGGGGAAACATTCAGTACTTC
j_call: TRBJ2-6; v_call: TRBV9; d_call: NA; cdr3_length: 15; clone_size: NA; cdr3_aa: CASRRDTSGANVLTF; cdr3_nt: TGTGCCAGCAGAAGGGACACCTCTGGGGCCAACGTCCTGACTTTC
j_call: TRBJ2-1; v_call: TRBV27; d_call: NA; cdr3_length: 12; clone_size: NA; cdr3_aa: CASSFRADEQFF; cdr3_nt: TGTGCCAGCAGTTTCAGGGCTGATGAGCAGTTCTTC
j_call: TRBJ1-1; v_call: TRBV5-1; d_call: NA; cdr3_length: 13; clone_size: few; cdr3_aa: CASSFGGFTEAFF; cdr3_nt: TGCGCCAGCAGCTTCGGGGGGTTCACTGAAGCTTTCTTT
j_call: TRBJ1-1; v_call: TRBV6-6; d_call: NA; cdr3_length: 13; clone_size: few; cdr3_aa: CASSYSRGTEAFF; cdr3_nt: TGTGCCAGCAGTTACTCGAGAGGCACTGAAGCTTTCTTT
j_call: TRBJ2-7; v_call: TRBV27; d_call: NA; cdr3_length: 14; clone_size: NA; cdr3_aa: CASSFSGENYEQYF; cdr3_nt: TGTGCCAGCAGTTTCTCTGGCGAAAACTACGAGCAGTACTTC
j_call: TRBJ2-7; v_call: TRBV2; d_call: TRBD1; cdr3_length: 18; clone_size: few; cdr3_aa: CASSYRAFYRDRQYEQYF; cdr3_nt: TGTGCCAGCAGCTATCGGGCATTTTACCGGGACAGACAGTACGAGCAGTACTTC
j_call: TRBJ1-5; v_call: TRBV10-3; d_call: NA; cdr3_length: 15; clone_size: NA; cdr3_aa: CASSVRGQSNQPQHF; cdr3_nt: TGTGCCAGCAGTGTTCGGGGGCAGAGCAATCAGCCCCAGCATTTT
j_call: TRBJ2-7; v_call: TRBV4-3; d_call: TRBD1; cdr3_length: 15; clone_size: few; cdr3_aa: CASSRDRTGLYEQYF; cdr3_nt: TGCGCCAGCAGCCGGGACCGGACAGGGCTCTACGAGCAGTACTTC
j_call: TRBJ2-3; v_call: TRBV7-2; d_call: TRBD2; cdr3_length: 15; clone_size: NA; cdr3_aa: CASSFSGGDTDTQYF; cdr3_nt: TGTGCCAGCAGCTTCAGCGGGGGTGACACAGATACGCAGTATTTT
j_call: TRBJ1-5; v_call: TRBV2; d_call: NA; cdr3_length: 13; clone_size: few; cdr3_aa: CASTVTGNQPQHF; cdr3_nt: TGTGCCAGCACCGTAACTGGCAATCAGCCCCAGCATTTT
j_call: TRBJ2-7; v_call: TRBV7-2; d_call: TRBD1; cdr3_length: 15; clone_size: few; cdr3_aa: CASSLGGQVTYEQYF; cdr3_nt: TGTGCCAGCAGCTTAGGGGGACAGGTGACCTACGAGCAGTACTTC
j_call: TRBJ2-5; v_call: TRBV7-3; d_call: NA; cdr3_length: 14; clone_size: few; cdr3_aa: CASSLDLWSETQYF; cdr3_nt: TGTGCCAGCAGCTTAGATCTCTGGTCGGAGACCCAGTACTTC
j_call: TRBJ1-1; v_call: TRBV7-2; d_call: NA; cdr3_length: 13; clone_size: few; cdr3_aa: CASSLRIGTEAFF; cdr3_nt: TGTGCCAGCAGCTTACGTATTGGCACTGAAGCTTTCTTT
j_call: TRBJ2-5; v_call: TRBV4-2; d_call: NA; cdr3_length: 15; clone_size: NA; cdr3_aa: CASSRYLASQETQYF; cdr3_nt: TGTGCCAGCAGCCGATATCTAGCGAGTCAAGAGACCCAGTACTTC
j_call: TRBJ2-7; v_call: TRBV6-5; d_call: NA; cdr3_length: 14; clone_size: NA; cdr3_aa: CASWEVGGSYEQYF; cdr3_nt: TGTGCCAGCTGGGAGGTAGGCGGATCCTACGAGCAGTACTTC
j_call: TRBJ2-2; v_call: TRBV13; d_call: NA; cdr3_length: 12; clone_size: few; cdr3_aa: CASSLVAGELFF; cdr3_nt: TGTGCCAGCAGCTTAGTCGCCGGGGAGCTGTTTTTT
j_call: TRBJ1-1; v_call: TRBV18; d_call: NA; cdr3_length: 16; clone_size: NA; cdr3_aa: CASSRSGGSMNTEAFF; cdr3_nt: TGTGCCAGCTCACGGTCGGGCGGCAGTATGAACACTGAAGCTTTCTTT
j_call: TRBJ1-1; v_call: TRBV6-5; d_call: NA; cdr3_length: 11; clone_size: few; cdr3_aa: CAISENTEAFF; cdr3_nt: TGTGCCATCAGCGAGAACACTGAAGCTTTCTTT
j_call: TRBJ2-1; v_call: TRBV7-3; d_call: TRBD2; cdr3_length: 16; clone_size: NA; cdr3_aa: CASSSLAGFRRDEQFF; cdr3_nt: TGTGCCAGCAGCTCATTAGCGGGATTCCGGCGCGATGAGCAGTTCTTC
j_call: TRBJ2-7; v_call: TRBV19; d_call: NA; cdr3_length: 15; clone_size: NA; cdr3_aa: CASSIARESSYEQYF; cdr3_nt: TGTGCCAGTAGTATAGCGCGGGAAAGCTCCTACGAGCAGTACTTC
j_call: TRBJ2-7; v_call: TRBV2; d_call: TRBD1; cdr3_length: 15; clone_size: NA; cdr3_aa: CASSSGTGSIYEQYF; cdr3_nt: TGTGCCAGCAGCTCCGGGACAGGGAGTATCTACGAGCAGTACTTC
j_call: TRBJ2-5; v_call: TRBV4-1; d_call: NA; cdr3_length: 14; clone_size: NA; cdr3_aa: CASSQEQFQETQYF; cdr3_nt: TGCGCCAGCAGCCAAGAGCAGTTTCAAGAGACCCAGTACTTC
j_call: TRBJ1-5; v_call: TRBV16; d_call: NA; cdr3_length: 16; clone_size: medium-sized; cdr3_aa: CASSQFAGSANQPQHF; cdr3_nt: TGTGCCAGCAGCCAATTCGCAGGGTCGGCGAATCAGCCCCAGCATTTT
j_call: TRBJ1-3; v_call: TRBV7-9; d_call: NA; cdr3_length: 18; clone_size: many; cdr3_aa: CASSSALPRGTLGNTIYF; cdr3_nt: TGTGCCAGCAGCAGCGCCTTACCCCGGGGGACGCTTGGAAACACCATATATTTT
j_call: TRBJ1-2; v_call: TRBV29-1; d_call: NA; cdr3_length: 13; clone_size: NA; cdr3_aa: CSVNGQANYGYTF; cdr3_nt: TGCAGCGTAAACGGGCAGGCGAACTATGGCTACACCTTC
j_call: TRBJ1-5; v_call: TRBV7-3; d_call: NA; cdr3_length: 15; clone_size: few; cdr3_aa: CASSLTGGGAQPQHF; cdr3_nt: TGTGCCAGCAGCTTAACCGGAGGGGGGGCTCAGCCCCAGCATTTT
j_call: TRBJ2-2; v_call: TRBV18; d_call: NA; cdr3_length: 17; clone_size: few; cdr3_aa: CASSPVGGGRNTGELFF; cdr3_nt: TGTGCCAGCTCCCCCGTCGGAGGGGGCAGGAACACCGGGGAGCTGTTTTTT
j_call: TRBJ1-3; v_call: TRBV4-3; d_call: NA; cdr3_length: 15; clone_size: few; cdr3_aa: CASSQETISGNTIYF; cdr3_nt: TGCGCCAGCAGCCAAGAGACAATCTCTGGAAACACCATATATTTT
j_call: TRBJ2-7; v_call: TRBV21-1; d_call: NA; cdr3_length: 16; clone_size: NA; cdr3_aa: CASSKAQTESSYEQYF; cdr3_nt: TGTGCCAGCAGCAAAGCGCAGACAGAGAGCTCCTACGAGCAGTACTTC
j_call: TRBJ2-7; v_call: TRBV18; d_call: TRBD1; cdr3_length: 15; clone_size: few; cdr3_aa: CASSPRGQGSYEQYF; cdr3_nt: TGTGCCAGCTCACCAAGGGGACAGGGCTCCTACGAGCAGTACTTC
j_call: TRBJ2-1; v_call: TRBV7-2; d_call: NA; cdr3_length: 14; clone_size: NA; cdr3_aa: CASSSVAGANEQFF; cdr3_nt: TGTGCCAGCAGCTCTGTGGCAGGGGCGAATGAGCAGTTCTTC
j_call: TRBJ2-2; v_call: TRBV4-3; d_call: TRBD2; cdr3_length: 16; clone_size: few; cdr3_aa: CASSQRLAGEYGELFF; cdr3_nt: TGCGCCAGCAGCCAAAGACTAGCGGGAGAGTACGGGGAGCTGTTTTTT
j_call: TRBJ2-7; v_call: TRBV9; d_call: NA; cdr3_length: 15; clone_size: few; cdr3_aa: CASSPSPVDTHEQYF; cdr3_nt: TGTGCCAGCAGCCCTTCCCCCGTAGATACCCACGAGCAGTACTTC
j_call: TRBJ1-3; v_call: TRBV30; d_call: NA; cdr3_length: 15; clone_size: few; cdr3_aa: CAWFKGRLSGNTIYF; cdr3_nt: TGTGCCTGGTTTAAGGGACGGCTCTCTGGAAACACCATATATTTT
j_call: TRBJ2-3; v_call: TRBV5-1; d_call: TRBD2; cdr3_length: 16; clone_size: NA; cdr3_aa: CASSLAGGPRTDTQYF; cdr3_nt: TGCGCCAGCAGCTTAGCGGGAGGGCCCCGCACAGATACGCAGTATTTT
j_call: TRBJ2-5; v_call: TRBV6-1; d_call: NA; cdr3_length: 13; clone_size: few; cdr3_aa: CASSRTAGETQYF; cdr3_nt: TGTGCCAGCAGCAGGACAGCAGGGGAGACCCAGTACTTC
j_call: TRBJ2-1; v_call: TRBV6-1; d_call: NA; cdr3_length: 13; clone_size: NA; cdr3_aa: CASTPDPRVGQFF; cdr3_nt: TGTGCCAGCACCCCAGACCCTAGAGTAGGGCAGTTCTTC
j_call: TRBJ2-3; v_call: TRBV7-9; d_call: NA; cdr3_length: 14; clone_size: many; cdr3_aa: CASSHSGVQDTQYF; cdr3_nt: TGTGCCAGCAGCCACAGCGGCGTGCAGGATACGCAGTATTTT
j_call: TRBJ2-7; v_call: TRBV30; d_call: TRBD2; cdr3_length: 14; clone_size: NA; cdr3_aa: CAWSVGGTTYEQYF; cdr3_nt: TGTGCCTGGTCCGTCGGGGGGACGACCTACGAGCAGTACTTC
j_call: TRBJ1-2; v_call: TRBV7-3; d_call: TRBD1; cdr3_length: 15; clone_size: once; cdr3_aa: CASSLMGQGLGGYTF; cdr3_nt: TGTGCCAGCAGCTTAATGGGACAGGGATTAGGGGGCTACACCTTC
j_call: TRBJ2-1; v_call: TRBV25-1; d_call: TRBD1; cdr3_length: 15; clone_size: NA; cdr3_aa: CASSLPGQGENEQFF; cdr3_nt: TGTGCCAGCAGCTTACCGGGACAGGGGGAGAATGAGCAGTTCTTC
j_call: TRBJ1-5; v_call: TRBV19; d_call: TRBD1; cdr3_length: 14; clone_size: many; cdr3_aa: CASSVQGVNQPQHF; cdr3_nt: TGTGCCAGTAGTGTACAGGGGGTCAATCAGCCCCAGCATTTT
j_call: TRBJ1-3; v_call: TRBV10-2; d_call: NA; cdr3_length: 13; clone_size: few; cdr3_aa: CASSGATGNTIYF; cdr3_nt: TGCGCCAGCAGTGGGGCCACCGGAAACACCATATATTTT
j_call: TRBJ1-2; v_call: TRBV28; d_call: TRBD1; cdr3_length: 15; clone_size: NA; cdr3_aa: CASSSSGQTNYGYTF; cdr3_nt: TGTGCCAGCAGTTCCTCGGGACAGACGAACTATGGCTACACCTTC